Described below is a single TCR beta chain sequence and its context. This clonotype has at least ten counts. The specificity of this receptor is unknown. Base qualities are not provided; no much larger clone lies one nucleotide away. This entry comes from a study of T-cell reconstitution after alpha-beta-depleted transplantation in children (dated by TCRdb to 2015 to 2016). For context, the study as a whole: T-cell immune reconstitution after TCRalphabeta/CD19-depleted allogeneic hematopoietic cell transplantation in children was quantitatively tracked in the study by means of TCR repertoire profiling. Study-level results and caveats: In some patients, the high TCRbeta diversity seen at day 60 was put down to recipient T cells and intrathymic progenitors that had survived conditioning. Apparently early alphabetaT-cell count recovery about two months after transplant reportedly relied on only several hundred rapidly expanded clones derived from non-depleted graft cells. Over the following months the frequencies of hyperexpanded clones went down, and after one year T-cell counts and TCRbeta diversity were mostly credited to newly produced T cells.

A distance of 22 bases separates the germline ends of V and J, which lose 4 bases and 3 bases respectively. CDR3 length: 18 amino acids, cysteine to phenylalanine. Of the read, only the CDR3 DNA is kept; its 54 bases are in frame from base 1. The germline V gene provides CDR1 KGHSH and CDR2 LQKENI. This specimen's treatment or condition label, per the study, means: allogeneic hematopoietic cell transplantation with graft depleted of TCRalphabeta T cells and CD19 B cells. The transplant recipients were children given TCRalphabeta/CD19-depleted allogeneic hematopoietic cell grafts. The library was produced with PCR. The sample was run on an Illumina HiSeq 2500. TCR libraries were prepared with molecular barcoding, using unique molecular identifiers to normalize TCRbeta repertoire quantification. The public reads were quality trimmed at Q25 with fastp and then assembled into clones with MiXCR by TCRdb, keeping productive beta chains. Identical CDR3 proteins give one entry, which carries the most common genes and DNA. Recorded for this sample are 440,000 or so distinct CDR3 sequences; over 40% of them occurred a single time. The ten largest make up 27% of the sample.

The sample consisted of PBMCs, taken before TCRalphabeta/CD19-depleted stem cell transplant. The V and J genes are TRBV18 and TRBJ2-1, with no D gene named confidently. This receptor was obtained from a girl aged 2-10 years with aplastic anemia, due to receive a stem cell transplant. The sequenced DNA: TGTGCCAGCTCACGAGGTGGGATCGACAAGGGCGTCTACAATGAGCAGTTCTTC. The translation is CASSRGGIDKGVYNEQFF.